This entry is about one TCR beta chain. Its specificity is unknown. The CDR3 has 13 residues. Germline CDR1 reads DFQATT; CDR2 reads SNEGSKA (reference sequence). J gave up 7 bases and V 4 bases, and 6 bases lay outside the gene matches. This entry belongs to a study of response to subunit inactivated influenza vaccine. Points from the study as a whole: That few new T cells are recruited by each seasonal influenza vaccination was the authors' suggestion.

TCRdb independently ran MiXCR on the RT-PCR reads; one entry per CDR3 protein. Of 590,000 or so distinct CDR3 sequences in the sample, 13% to 15% were seen once. The TCR was taken from a man aged 50-60 years who received an inactivated influenza vaccine. The V gene is TRBV20-1, the J gene TRBJ2-5, with 10 bases that match TRBD2. The source material was PBMCs from blood, sampled 14 to 15 days before vaccination. This chain's CDR3 is CSANSGGPWTQYF. CDR3 coding DNA: TGCAGTGCTAATAGCGGGGGGCCCTGGACCCAGTACTTC.